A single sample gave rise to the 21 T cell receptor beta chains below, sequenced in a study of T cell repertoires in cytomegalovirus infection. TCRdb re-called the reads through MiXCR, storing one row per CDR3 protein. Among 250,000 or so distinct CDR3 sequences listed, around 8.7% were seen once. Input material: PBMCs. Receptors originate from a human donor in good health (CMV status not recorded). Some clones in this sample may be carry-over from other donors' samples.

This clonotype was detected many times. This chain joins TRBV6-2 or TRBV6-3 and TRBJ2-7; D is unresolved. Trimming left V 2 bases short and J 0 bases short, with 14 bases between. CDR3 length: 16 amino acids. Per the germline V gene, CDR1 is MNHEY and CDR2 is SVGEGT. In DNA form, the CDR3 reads TGTGCCAGCAGTTACCCCGAAGGCCGTACCTCCTACGAGCAGTACTTC. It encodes CASSYPEGRTSYEQYF.

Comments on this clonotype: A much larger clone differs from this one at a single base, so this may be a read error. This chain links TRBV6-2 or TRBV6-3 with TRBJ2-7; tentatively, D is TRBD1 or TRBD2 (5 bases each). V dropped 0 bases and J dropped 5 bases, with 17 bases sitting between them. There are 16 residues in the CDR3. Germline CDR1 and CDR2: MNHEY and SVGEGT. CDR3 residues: CASSYSSPGRGHEQYF. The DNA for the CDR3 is TGTGCCAGCAGTTACTCGTCTCCAGGACGGGGCCACGAGCAGTACTTC.

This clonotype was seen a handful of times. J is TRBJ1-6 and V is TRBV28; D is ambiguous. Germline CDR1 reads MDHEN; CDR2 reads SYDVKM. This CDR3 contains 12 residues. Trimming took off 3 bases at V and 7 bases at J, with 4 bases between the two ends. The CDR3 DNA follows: TGTGCCAGCAGTTTTCAAAATTCACCCCTCCACTTT. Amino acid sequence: CASSFQNSPLHF. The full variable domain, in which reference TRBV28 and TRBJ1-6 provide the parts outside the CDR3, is DVKVTQSSRYLVKRTGEKVFLECVQDMDHENMFWYRQDPGLGLRLIYFSYDVKMKEKGDIPEGYSVSREKKERFSLILESASTNQTSMYLCASSFQNSPLHFGNGTRLTVT.

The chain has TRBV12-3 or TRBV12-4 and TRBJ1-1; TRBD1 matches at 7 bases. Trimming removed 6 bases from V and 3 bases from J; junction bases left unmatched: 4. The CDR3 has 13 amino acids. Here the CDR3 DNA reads TGTGCCAGCAGCCTCCAGGGGGACACTGAAGCTTTCTTT. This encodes CASSLQGDTEAFF.

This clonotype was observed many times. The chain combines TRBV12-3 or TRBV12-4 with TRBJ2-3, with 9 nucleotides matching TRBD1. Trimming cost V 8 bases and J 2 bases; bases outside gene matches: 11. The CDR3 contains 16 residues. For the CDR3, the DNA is TGTGCCAGCGGGGCCGGGACAGGGTTGTCCACAGATACGCAGTATTTT. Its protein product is CASGAGTGLSTDTQYF.

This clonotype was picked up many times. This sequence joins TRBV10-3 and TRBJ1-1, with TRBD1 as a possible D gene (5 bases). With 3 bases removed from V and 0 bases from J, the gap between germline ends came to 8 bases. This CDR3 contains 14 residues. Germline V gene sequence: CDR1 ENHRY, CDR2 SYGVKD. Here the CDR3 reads CAISDQGLNTEAFF. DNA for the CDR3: TGTGCCATCAGTGACCAGGGACTGAACACTGAAGCTTTCTTT.

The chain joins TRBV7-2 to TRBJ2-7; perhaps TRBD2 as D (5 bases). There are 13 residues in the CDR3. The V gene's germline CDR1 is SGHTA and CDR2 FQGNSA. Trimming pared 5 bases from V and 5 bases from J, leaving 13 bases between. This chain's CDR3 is CASSHSGNHEQYF. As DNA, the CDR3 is TGTGCCAGCAGCCACTCGGGGAACCACGAGCAGTACTTC.

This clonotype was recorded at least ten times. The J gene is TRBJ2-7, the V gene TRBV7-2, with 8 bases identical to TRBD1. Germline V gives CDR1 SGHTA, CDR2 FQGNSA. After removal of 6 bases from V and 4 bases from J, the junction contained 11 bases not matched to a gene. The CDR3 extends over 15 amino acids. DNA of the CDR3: TGTGCCAGCAGTTCCACGACAGGGGCTCGGTACGAGCAGTACTTC. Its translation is CASSSTTGARYEQYF.

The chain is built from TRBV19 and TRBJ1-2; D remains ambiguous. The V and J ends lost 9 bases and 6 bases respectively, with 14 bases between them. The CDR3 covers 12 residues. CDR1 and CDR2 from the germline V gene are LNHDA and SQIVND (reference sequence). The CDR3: CASRRREDGYTF. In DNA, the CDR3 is TGTGCCAGCCGCCGGAGGGAGGATGGCTACACCTTC.

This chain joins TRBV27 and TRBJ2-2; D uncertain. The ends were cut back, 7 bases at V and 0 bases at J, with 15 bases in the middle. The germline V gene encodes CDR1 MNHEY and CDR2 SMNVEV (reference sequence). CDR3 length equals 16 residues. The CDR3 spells CASTFRADTNTGELFF. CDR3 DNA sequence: TGTGCCAGCACCTTTAGGGCAGACACGAACACCGGGGAGCTGTTTTTT.

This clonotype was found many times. The CDR3: CSVRRTRGNTEAFF. The CDR3, as DNA: TGCAGCGTACGCCGGACACGTGGAAACACTGAAGCTTTCTTT. This chain joins TRBV29-1 and TRBJ1-1; D perhaps matches TRBD1 (5 bases). The length of the CDR3 is 14 residues. V shed 6 bases and J shed 2 bases, with 16 bases lying between them. Germline V gives CDR1 SQVTM, CDR2 ANQGSEA.

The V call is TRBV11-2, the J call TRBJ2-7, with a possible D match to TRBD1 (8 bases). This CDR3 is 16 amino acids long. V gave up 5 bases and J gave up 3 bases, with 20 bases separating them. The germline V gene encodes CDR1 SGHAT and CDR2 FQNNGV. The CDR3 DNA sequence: TGTGCCAGCAGCCCCTGGGAGGGACAGGAGAACTACGAGCAGTACTTC. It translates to CASSPWEGQENYEQYF.

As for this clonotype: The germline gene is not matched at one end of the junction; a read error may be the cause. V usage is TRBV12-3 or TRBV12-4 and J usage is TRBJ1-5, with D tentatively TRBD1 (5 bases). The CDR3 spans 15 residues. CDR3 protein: CASTLDSLISQPQHF. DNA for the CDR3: TGTGCCAGCACTTTAGACAGCCTTATTTCGCAGCCCCAGCATTTT.

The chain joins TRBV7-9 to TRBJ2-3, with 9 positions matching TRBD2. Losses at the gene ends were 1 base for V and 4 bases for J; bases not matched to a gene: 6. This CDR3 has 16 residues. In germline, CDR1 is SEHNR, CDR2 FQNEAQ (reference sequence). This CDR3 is CASSLVPIAGADTQYF. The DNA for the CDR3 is TGTGCCAGCAGCTTAGTCCCCATAGCGGGGGCAGATACGCAGTATTTT.

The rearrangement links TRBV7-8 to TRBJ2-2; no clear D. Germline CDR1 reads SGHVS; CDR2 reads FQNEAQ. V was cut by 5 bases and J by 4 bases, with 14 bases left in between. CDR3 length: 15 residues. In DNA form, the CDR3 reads TGTGCCAGCAGCAAACGTCCCCAGACCACCGGGGAGCTGTTTTTT. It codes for CASSKRPQTTGELFF.

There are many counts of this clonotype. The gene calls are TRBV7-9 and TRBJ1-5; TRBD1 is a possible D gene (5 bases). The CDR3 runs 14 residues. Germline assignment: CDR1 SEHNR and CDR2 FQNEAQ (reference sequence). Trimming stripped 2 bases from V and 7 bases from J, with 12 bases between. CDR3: CASSLNQGGQPQHF. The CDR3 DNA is TGTGCCAGCAGCTTAAATCAGGGCGGACAGCCCCAGCATTTT. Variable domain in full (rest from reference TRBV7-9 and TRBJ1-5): DTGVSQNPRHKITKRGQNVTFRCDPISEHNRLYWYRQTLGQGPEFLTYFQNEAQLEKSRLLSDRFSAERPKGSFSTLEIQRTEQGDSAMYLCASSLNQGGQPQHFGDGTRLSIL.

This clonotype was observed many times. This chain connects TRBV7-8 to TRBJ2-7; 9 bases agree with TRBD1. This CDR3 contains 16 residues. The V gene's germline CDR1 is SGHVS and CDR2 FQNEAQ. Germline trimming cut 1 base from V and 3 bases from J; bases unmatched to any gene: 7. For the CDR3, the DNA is TGTGCCAGCAGCTTAGGGGGTATGGACAGGGGCTACGAGCAGTACTTC. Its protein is CASSLGGMDRGYEQYF.

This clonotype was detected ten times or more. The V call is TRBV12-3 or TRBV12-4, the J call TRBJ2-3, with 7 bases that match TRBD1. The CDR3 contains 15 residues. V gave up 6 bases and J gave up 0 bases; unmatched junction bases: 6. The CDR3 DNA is TGTGCCAGCAGATTCCGGGACAGAAGCACAGATACGCAGTATTTT. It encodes CASRFRDRSTDTQYF.

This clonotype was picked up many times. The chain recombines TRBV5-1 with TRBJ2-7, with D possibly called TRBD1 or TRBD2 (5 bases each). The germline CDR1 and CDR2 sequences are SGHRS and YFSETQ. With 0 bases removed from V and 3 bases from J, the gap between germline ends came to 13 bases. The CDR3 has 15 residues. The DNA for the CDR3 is TGCGCCAGCAGCTTGGCGCCCCAGGGAGTCTACGAGCAGTACTTC. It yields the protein CASSLAPQGVYEQYF. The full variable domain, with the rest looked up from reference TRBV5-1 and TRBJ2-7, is KAGVTQTPRYLIKTRGQQVTLSCSPISGHRSVSWYQQTPGQGLQFLFEYFSETQRNKGNFPGRFSGRQFSNSRSEMNVSTLELGDSALYLCASSLAPQGVYEQYFGPGTRLTVT.

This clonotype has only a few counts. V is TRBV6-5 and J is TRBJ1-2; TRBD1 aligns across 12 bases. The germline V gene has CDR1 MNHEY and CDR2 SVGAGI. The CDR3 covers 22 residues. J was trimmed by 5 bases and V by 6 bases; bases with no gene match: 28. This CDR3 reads CASSDRLRDRGRSGARVYGYTF. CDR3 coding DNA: TGTGCCAGCAGCGACCGACTCCGGGACAGGGGGCGGAGTGGGGCTAGGGTATATGGCTACACCTTC.

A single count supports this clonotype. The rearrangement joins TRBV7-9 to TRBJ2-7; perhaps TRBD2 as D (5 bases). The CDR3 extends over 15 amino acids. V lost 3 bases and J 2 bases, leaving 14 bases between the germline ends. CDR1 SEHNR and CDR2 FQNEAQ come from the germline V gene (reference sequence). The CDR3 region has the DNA TGTGCCAGCAGCTTGGCGAGTGGGAGAGCCTACGAGCAGTACTTC. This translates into CASSLASGRAYEQYF.